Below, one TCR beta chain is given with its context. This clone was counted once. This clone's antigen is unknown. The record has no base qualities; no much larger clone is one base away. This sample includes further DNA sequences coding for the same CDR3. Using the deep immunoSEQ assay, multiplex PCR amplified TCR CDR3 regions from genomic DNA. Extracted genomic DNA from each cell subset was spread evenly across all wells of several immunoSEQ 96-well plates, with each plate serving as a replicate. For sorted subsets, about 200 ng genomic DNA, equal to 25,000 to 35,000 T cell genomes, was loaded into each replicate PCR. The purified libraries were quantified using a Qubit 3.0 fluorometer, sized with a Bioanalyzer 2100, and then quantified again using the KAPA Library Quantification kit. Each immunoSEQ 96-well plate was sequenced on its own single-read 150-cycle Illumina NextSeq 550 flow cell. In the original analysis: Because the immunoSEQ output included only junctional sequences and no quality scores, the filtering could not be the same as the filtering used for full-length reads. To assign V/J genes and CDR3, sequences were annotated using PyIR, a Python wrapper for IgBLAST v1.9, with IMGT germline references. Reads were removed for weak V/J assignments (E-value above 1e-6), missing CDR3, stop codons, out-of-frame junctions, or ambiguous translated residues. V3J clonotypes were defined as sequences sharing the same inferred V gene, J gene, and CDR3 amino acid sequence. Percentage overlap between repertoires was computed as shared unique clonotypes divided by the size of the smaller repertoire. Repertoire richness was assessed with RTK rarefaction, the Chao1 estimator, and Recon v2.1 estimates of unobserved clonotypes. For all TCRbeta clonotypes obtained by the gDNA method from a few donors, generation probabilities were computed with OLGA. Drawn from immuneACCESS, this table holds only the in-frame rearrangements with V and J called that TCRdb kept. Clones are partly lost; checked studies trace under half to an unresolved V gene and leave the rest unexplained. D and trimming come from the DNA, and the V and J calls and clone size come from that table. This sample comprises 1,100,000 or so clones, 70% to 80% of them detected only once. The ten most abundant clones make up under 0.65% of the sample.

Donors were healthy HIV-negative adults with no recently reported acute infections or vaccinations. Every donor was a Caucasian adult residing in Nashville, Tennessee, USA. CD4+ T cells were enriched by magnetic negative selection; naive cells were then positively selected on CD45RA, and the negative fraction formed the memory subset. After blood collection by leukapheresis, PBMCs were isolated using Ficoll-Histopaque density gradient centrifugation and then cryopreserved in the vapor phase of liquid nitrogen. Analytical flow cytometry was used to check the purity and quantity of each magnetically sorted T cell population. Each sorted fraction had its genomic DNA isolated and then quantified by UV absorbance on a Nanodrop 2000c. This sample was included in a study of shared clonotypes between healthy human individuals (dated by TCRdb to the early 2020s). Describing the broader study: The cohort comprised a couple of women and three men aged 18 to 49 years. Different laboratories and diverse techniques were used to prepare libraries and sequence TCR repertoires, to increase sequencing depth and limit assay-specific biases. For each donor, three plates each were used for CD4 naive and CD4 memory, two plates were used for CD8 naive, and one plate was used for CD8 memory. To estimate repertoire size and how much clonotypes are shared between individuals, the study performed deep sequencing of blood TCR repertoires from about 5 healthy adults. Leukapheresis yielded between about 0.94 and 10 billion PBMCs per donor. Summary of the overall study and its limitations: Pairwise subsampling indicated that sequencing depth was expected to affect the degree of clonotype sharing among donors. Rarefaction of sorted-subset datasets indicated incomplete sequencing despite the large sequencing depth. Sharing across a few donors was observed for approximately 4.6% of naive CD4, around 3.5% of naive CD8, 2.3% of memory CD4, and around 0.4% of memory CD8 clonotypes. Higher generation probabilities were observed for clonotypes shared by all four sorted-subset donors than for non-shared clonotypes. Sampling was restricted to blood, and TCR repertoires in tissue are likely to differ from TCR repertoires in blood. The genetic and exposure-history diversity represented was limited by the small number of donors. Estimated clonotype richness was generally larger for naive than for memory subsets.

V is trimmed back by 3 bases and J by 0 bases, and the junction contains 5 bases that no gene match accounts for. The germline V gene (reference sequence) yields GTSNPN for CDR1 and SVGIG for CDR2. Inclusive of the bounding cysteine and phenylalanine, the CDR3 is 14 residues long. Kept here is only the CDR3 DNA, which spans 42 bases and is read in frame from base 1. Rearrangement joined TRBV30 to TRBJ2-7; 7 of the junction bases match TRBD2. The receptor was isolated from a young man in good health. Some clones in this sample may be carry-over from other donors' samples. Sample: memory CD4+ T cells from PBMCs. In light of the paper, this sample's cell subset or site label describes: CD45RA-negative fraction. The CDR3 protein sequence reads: CAWSVGGSSYEQYF. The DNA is TGTGCCTGGAGCGTAGGCGGGAGCTCCTACGAGCAGTACTTC.